This T cell receptor beta chain originates from a study of EBV T-cell therapy then PD-1 blockade in nasopharyngeal carcinoma. Treatment: AdE1-LMPpoly-expanded autologous EBV-specific T-cell therapy followed by anti-PD-1 nivolumab. The CDR3 has 15 amino acids. Trimming took off 6 bases at V and 1 base at J, with 15 bases between the two ends. CDR1 MNHEY and CDR2 SMNVEV come from the germline V gene (reference sequence). With respect to this clone: Its specificity is unknown.

The method was immunoSEQ multiplex PCR; TCRdb's version includes in-frame clones alone and lacks a portion of them. The sample lists about 22,000 clones; over 75% were seen once. The chain is built from TRBV27 and TRBJ1-1; TRBD1 is a possible D gene (5 bases). The clonotype comes from a man aged 35-49 years with nasopharyngeal carcinoma. The material sequenced was CD8+ T cells from blood, taken at day -245 from a patient whose treatment included autologous EBV-specific T cells and nivolumab. The CDR3 DNA reads TGTGCCAGCAGACACCCGGGACGGGGGAACACTGAAGCTTTCTTT. It encodes CASRHPGRGNTEAFF.